Only a few counts were recorded for the clone carrying this TCR beta chain. Its antigen is undetermined. The data derive from a study of regulatory T cells in long-lasting Graves disease. Library construction for TCR beta used iRepertoire HTBI primers and Arm-PCR of CDR3 regions. TCRdb re-called the multiplex PCR reads with MiXCR, one entry per CDR3 protein. The data show under 700,000 distinct CDR3 sequences, roughly 15% seen once. Trimming removed 5 bases from V and 4 bases from J; junction bases left unmatched: 9. The CDR3 covers 15 residues. Per germline, CDR1 SGHTA and CDR2 FQGTGA. The time point was: newly diagnosed GD, antithyroid drugs for less than 3 months. RNA extracted from PBMCs served as the sequencing template. The study, taken as a whole, reports: Those with persistent disease had in common more public clonotypes (about 2,500) than new patients (966).

These data were also filed under a second study, of T cells in Graves' hyperthyroidism and ophthalmopathy.

The source of this sequence is a woman in her forties or fifties with Graves disease. Sequences were derived from peripheral blood mononuclear cells (PBMCs), sampled at new diagnosis, from a patient treated with antithyroid drugs. The chain carries TRBV7-3 and TRBJ2-5, with 8 bases matching TRBD2. CDR3 in amino acids: CASSPGGAKLETQYF. CDR3 sequence (DNA): TGTGCCAGCAGCCCGGGGGGGGCGAAGTTAGAGACCCAGTACTTC.